What follows are 8 T cell receptor beta chains derived from one specimen sequenced in a study of blood T cell repertoires in COVID-19. TCRdb's copy holds only in-frame clones and misses some; the assay was immunoSEQ multiplex PCR. In the table there are about 440,000 clones, roughly 91% of which are singletons. Sequencing was carried out using peripheral blood. These receptors came from a woman aged 30 to 39 with acute or convalescent COVID-19.

This chain connects TRBV19 to TRBJ2-7; perhaps TRBD1 as D (5 bases). This CDR3 contains 14 residues. Germline loops: CDR1 LNHDA, CDR2 SQIVND (reference sequence). Trimming pared 6 bases from V and 3 bases from J, leaving 15 bases between. The CDR3 loop is CASSPTAGIYEQYF. The CDR3 nucleotides are TGTGCCAGTAGCCCCACCGCAGGGATCTACGAGCAGTACTTC.

The chain has TRBV9 and TRBJ2-2; TRBD2 matches 7 bases. CDR3 length: 15 amino acids. J was trimmed by 8 bases and V by 0 bases; bases with no gene match: 7. Germline CDR1 SGDLS, CDR2 YYNGEE. CDR3 sequence reads: CASSVVGSGRGELFF. The CDR3 DNA sequence: TGTGCCAGCAGCGTAGTAGGTTCCGGGAGGGGGGAGCTGTTTTTT.

This clone came up a few times. The same CDR3 can be traced to other DNA sequences in this sample. The chain uses TRBV7-9 and TRBJ2-3; 13 nucleotides match TRBD2. CDR3 length: 15 amino acids. Germline V gene sequence: CDR1 SEHNR, CDR2 FQNEAQ (reference sequence). Germline trimming cut 4 bases from V and 4 bases from J; bases unmatched to any gene: 2. The CDR3 protein is CASSSTSGGADTQYF. As DNA, the CDR3 is TGTGCCAGCAGCTCTACTAGCGGGGGGGCAGATACGCAGTATTTT. The entire variable domain, with the rest obtained from reference TRBV7-9 and TRBJ2-3, is as follows: DTGVSQNPRHKITKRGQNVTFRCDPISEHNRLYWYRQTLGQGPEFLTYFQNEAQLEKSRLLSDRFSAERPKGSFSTLEIQRTEQGDSAMYLCASSSTSGGADTQYFGPGTRLTVL.

V gene TRBV11-2 combines with J gene TRBJ2-2, with a tentative D call TRBD2 (8 bases). The V gene's germline CDR1 is SGHAT and CDR2 FQNNGV. Deletions cut 5 bases from V and 3 bases from J, with 16 bases between. The CDR3 runs to 16 residues. CDR3 sequence: CASSRGLAGYTGELFF. The CDR3 nucleotides read TGTGCCAGCAGCAGGGGGCTAGCGGGTTACACCGGGGAGCTGTTTTTT.

The V gene is TRBV3-1 (or the pseudogene TRBV3-2), the J gene TRBJ1-1; no clear D. CDR1 and CDR2 (germline): LGHDT, YNNKEL (reference sequence). This CDR3 has 14 amino acids. Trimming cost V 4 bases and J 6 bases, with 15 bases left between them. The CDR3 loop reads CASSLRATSPEAFF. The CDR3 nucleotides are TGTGCCAGCAGCCTGCGGGCTACGAGCCCTGAAGCTTTCTTT.

The gene calls are TRBV7-9 and TRBJ2-3; 7 bases line up with TRBD1. The CDR3 is 15 amino acids. The germline V gene encodes CDR1 SEHNR and CDR2 FQNEAQ (reference sequence). The junction had 9 bases not matched to a gene; V was cut back by 3 bases and J by 6 bases. Here the CDR3 reads CASSFGTAYEDTQYF. CDR3 bases: TGTGCCAGCAGCTTTGGGACAGCCTACGAGGATACGCAGTATTTT.

The chain employs TRBV5-1 and TRBJ2-5; weak D call: TRBD1 (7 bases). The length of the CDR3 is 16 residues. Germline CDR1 and CDR2: SGHRS and YFSETQ. V dropped 4 bases and J dropped 2 bases, with 18 bases sitting between them. CDR3 loop: CASSNRIRGRQETQYF. DNA of the CDR3: TGCGCCAGCAGCAACCGAATCAGGGGGAGGCAAGAGACCCAGTACTTC. The variable domain in full, completed from reference TRBV5-1 and TRBJ2-5, reads KAGVTQTPRYLIKTRGQQVTLSCSPISGHRSVSWYQQTPGQGLQFLFEYFSETQRNKGNFPGRFSGRQFSNSRSEMNVSTLELGDSALYLCASSNRIRGRQETQYFGPGTRLLVL.

J is TRBJ2-3 and V is TRBV10-3; D possibly corresponds to TRBD1 (5 bases). This CDR3 region has 13 residues. The germline V and J ends were trimmed by 6 bases and 5 bases, with 12 bases remaining between them. Germline lookup yields CDR1 ENHRY and CDR2 SYGVKD. CDR3 DNA sequence: TGTGCCATCAGCTCTCGGCAGGGAGATACGCAGTATTTT. Translating it yields CAISSRQGDTQYF.